The entry that follows covers one T cell receptor (beta chain) sequence. Produced via immunoSEQ multiplex PCR; TCRdb's table is partial and in-frame only. The table has 150,000 or so clones, about 91% seen once. This entry comes from a study of control samples from healthy donors and cancer patients. The sample taken for sequencing was blood. This TCR was recovered from a woman aged 30 to 39 in good health.

CDR3 nucleotides: TGTGCCAGCATCCGGAGGGCCATGGGGGAGACCCAGTACTTC. This codes for CASIRRAMGETQYF. The V gene is TRBV7-8, the J gene TRBJ2-5, with D possibly TRBD2 on 6 matching bases. The germline V and J ends were trimmed by 7 bases and 5 bases, with 17 bases remaining between them. The length of the CDR3 is 14 residues. The germline gives CDR1 SGHVS, CDR2 FQNEAQ. Using reference TRBV7-8 and TRBJ2-5 for the parts outside the CDR3, the full variable domain is GAGVSQSPRYKVAKRGQDVALRCDPISGHVSLFWYQQALGQGPEFLTYFQNEAQLDKSGLPSDRFFAERPEGSVSTLKIQRTQQEDSAVYLCASIRRAMGETQYFGPGTRLLVL.